The 31 T cell receptor beta chains reported below all come from one sample, sequenced in a study of cytomegalovirus exposure and HLA in healthy donors. The PCR had 60 Vbeta and 13 Jbeta primers. The repertoire was sequenced with immunoSEQ multiplex PCR; TCRdb's copy has only in-frame clones and lacks some. The sample holds 130,000 to 150,000 clones, around three quarters seen once. Sequenced sample: PBMCs. Receptors were obtained from a man younger than 45 in good health and CMV-seronegative.

The chain combines TRBV18 with TRBJ2-3, with unresolved D. The V end lost 2 bases, the J end lost 0 bases, and 12 bases lay between the germline ends. The CDR3 extends over 16 amino acids. Germline V gene data show CDR1 as KGHSH and CDR2 as LQKENI. For the CDR3, the DNA is TGTGCCAGCTCACCAATGGTAGCCTCTAGCACAGATACGCAGTATTTT. Protein sequence: CASSPMVASSTDTQYF.

The chain employs TRBV5-1 and TRBJ2-2; 8 bases match TRBD1. V trimming: 5 bases; J trimming: 0 bases; junction bases outside the gene matches: 15. The CDR3 covers 19 residues. Germline values: CDR1 SGHRS, CDR2 YFSETQ. The CDR3: CASRTGQGDPMTNTGELFF. The CDR3 DNA reads as TGCGCCAGCAGAACTGGACAGGGTGATCCAATGACGAACACCGGGGAGCTGTTTTTT.

CDR3: CASSRDRGREEQYF. The DNA of the CDR3 is TGCGCCAGCAGCCGGGACAGGGGGCGGGAGGAGCAGTACTTC. J is TRBJ2-7 and V is TRBV5-1; 12 bases are shared with TRBD1. The CDR3 has 14 amino acids. The trim removed 4 bases at V and 7 bases at J, leaving 6 bases unmatched. Germline CDR1 SGHRS, CDR2 YFSETQ.

The rearrangement links TRBV27 to TRBJ2-1, with no clear D. Germline CDR1 reads MNHEY; CDR2 reads SMNVEV (reference sequence). Deletions cut 4 bases from V and 1 base from J, with 8 bases between. The CDR3 runs to 14 residues. The CDR3 protein is CASSSRLSYNEQFF. CDR3 bases: TGTGCCAGCAGTTCTAGGTTATCCTACAATGAGCAGTTCTTC.

DNA for the CDR3: TGCGCCAGCAGCGAGGGACAGGGGAATCAGCCCCAGCATTTT. It translates to CASSEGQGNQPQHF. The rearrangement links TRBV5-1 to TRBJ1-5, with 10 nucleotides matching TRBD1. The germline V gene has CDR1 SGHRS and CDR2 YFSETQ. The CDR3 is made up of 14 amino acids. V lost 4 bases and J lost 4; bases outside the gene matches: 2.

The gene calls are TRBV19 and TRBJ2-2; 8 bases fit TRBD2. The CDR3 is 17 residues long. Germline loops: CDR1 LNHDA, CDR2 SQIVND (reference sequence). Trimming at V came to 4 bases and at J to 5 bases, leaving 12 bases not matched to a gene. The CDR3 protein is CASSTGRGAGGTGELFF. The CDR3, as DNA: TGTGCCAGTAGTACCGGCCGGGGCGCGGGAGGTACCGGGGAGCTGTTTTTT.

In regard to this clone: Other nucleotide sequences in the sample specify the same CDR3. The rearrangement joins TRBV9 to TRBJ2-3; D is possibly TRBD2 (5 bases). This CDR3 has 13 amino acids. Germline CDR1 and CDR2: SGDLS and YYNGEE. The V end lost 0 bases, the J end lost 6 bases, and 8 bases lay between the germline ends. This CDR3 reads CASSVVEADTQYF. For the CDR3, the DNA is TGTGCCAGCAGCGTAGTGGAGGCCGATACGCAGTATTTT.

The chain employs TRBV7-8 and TRBJ1-4, with TRBD1 matching over 9 bases. The CDR3 contains 15 residues. Unmatched junction bases numbered 9, after V lost 5 bases and J lost 8 bases. Germline CDR1 and CDR2: SGHVS and FQNEAQ. This CDR3 reads CASSATGGAGEKLFF. In DNA, the CDR3 is TGTGCCAGCAGCGCCACAGGGGGCGCGGGGGAAAAACTGTTTTTT.

The chain links TRBV5-5 to TRBJ1-5, with unresolved D. The CDR3 runs to 15 residues. Germline assignment: CDR1 SGHKS and CDR2 YYEKEE (reference sequence). Deletions cut 0 bases from V and 4 bases from J, with 11 bases between. CDR3 amino acids: CASSLERGVNQPQHF. DNA of the CDR3: TGTGCCAGCAGCTTGGAACGCGGGGTGAATCAGCCCCAGCATTTT. Using reference TRBV5-5 and TRBJ1-5 for the parts outside the CDR3, the full variable domain is DAGVTQSPTHLIKTRGQQVTLRCSPISGHKSVSWYQQVLGQGPQFIFQYYEKEERGRGNFPDRFSARQFPNYSSELNVNALLLGDSALYLCASSLERGVNQPQHFGDGTRLSIL.

The chain employs TRBV14 and TRBJ2-1, with unresolved D. The CDR3 is 13 residues long. Trimming pared 0 bases from V and 7 bases from J, leaving 7 bases between. Germline V gene lookup returns CDR1 SGHDN and CDR2 FVKESK. The CDR3 reads CASSQEVRNEQFF. CDR3 DNA: TGTGCCAGCAGCCAAGAAGTCCGGAATGAGCAGTTCTTC.

The CDR3 reads CASSLLGQLAQHF. CDR3 nucleotide sequence: TGTGCCAGCAGTTTACTAGGACAATTAGCCCAGCATTTT. V and J are TRBV28 and TRBJ1-5, with a possible D match to TRBD1 (5 bases). This CDR3 region has 13 residues. V was trimmed by 2 bases and J by 11 bases, leaving 13 bases between them. CDR1 and CDR2 from the germline V gene are MDHEN and SYDVKM.

V usage is TRBV4-1 and J usage is TRBJ1-4, with D hard to call. The germline V gene encodes CDR1 MGHRA and CDR2 YSYEKL. The CDR3 is 12 residues long. The V end was cut by 3 bases, the J end by 12 bases, with 11 bases between. CDR3 amino acids: CASSQPEGELFF. The DNA of the CDR3 is TGCGCCAGCAGCCAGCCCGAGGGTGAACTGTTTTTT.

This sequence joins TRBV6-1 and TRBJ2-1, with 9 positions matching TRBD2. From germline, CDR1 is MNHNS and CDR2 SASEGT. V lost 4 bases and J lost 6; bases outside the gene matches: 19. The CDR3 spans 19 residues. The CDR3 loop is CASSVRSGVAGVISNEQFF. CDR3 sequence (DNA): TGTGCCAGCAGTGTAAGGAGCGGGGTAGCGGGAGTTATCTCCAATGAGCAGTTCTTC.

The chain combines TRBV6-1 with TRBJ2-5, with TRBD1 matching 8 bases. J was trimmed by 3 bases and V by 4 bases; bases with no gene match: 19. CDR1 is MNHNS and CDR2 is SASEGT in the germline V gene. This CDR3 spans 19 amino acids. CDR3 protein: CASSAFSWGAGGGEETQYF. The CDR3 coding sequence is TGTGCCAGCAGTGCGTTTTCCTGGGGGGCAGGGGGCGGCGAAGAGACCCAGTACTTC.

The J gene is TRBJ2-2, the V gene TRBV11-3; 10 bases map to TRBD1. V lost 2 bases to trimming and J lost 6 bases; unmatched junction nucleotides: 3. The CDR3 extends over 15 amino acids. The germline gives CDR1 SGHNT, CDR2 YENEEA. The CDR3 coding sequence is TGTGCCAGCAGCTTAAGACAGGGGGCGCCCGGGGAGCTGTTTTTT. This gives the protein CASSLRQGAPGELFF.

The chain uses TRBV18 and TRBJ2-5, with D perhaps matching TRBD1 (5 bases). Trimming took 3 bases from V and 4 from J, leaving 18 bases between them. Germline assignment: CDR1 KGHSH and CDR2 LQKENI. CDR3 length: 16 amino acids. CDR3 nucleotide sequence: TGTGCCAGCTCACCCACCTTGACCCGGCAGGGAGAGACCCAGTACTTC. Its translation is CASSPTLTRQGETQYF.

This sequence joins TRBV5-4 and TRBJ2-7, with D maybe TRBD1 (7 bases). CDR1 is SGHNT, CDR2 YYREEE, per germline (reference sequence). V lost 0 bases and J 6 bases, leaving 13 bases between the germline ends. The CDR3 is made up of 14 amino acids. The CDR3 nucleotides are TGTGCCAGCAGCTTGGGCGGGACAGAGGGCGAGCAGTACTTC. This translates into CASSLGGTEGEQYF.

The chain recombines TRBV28 with TRBJ2-4, with 7 nucleotides matching TRBD1. The CDR3 sequence is 14 residues long. Trimming took 2 bases from V and 8 from J; bases not matched to a gene: 6. Germline V gene data show CDR1 as MDHEN and CDR2 as SYDVKM. CDR3 sequence reads: CASSLGLQGDIQYF. In nucleotides, the CDR3 is TGTGCCAGCAGTTTAGGGCTGCAGGGGGACATTCAGTACTTC.

This chain connects TRBV9 to TRBJ1-4, with D unresolved. Deletions cut 2 bases from V and 8 bases from J, with 7 bases between. This CDR3 region has 12 residues. CDR1 SGDLS and CDR2 YYNGEE come from the germline V gene. In DNA, the CDR3 is TGTGCCAGCAGCGTCACGGGGGAAAAACTGTTTTTT. Translated: CASSVTGEKLFF.

The chain has TRBV7-6 and TRBJ2-5; 7 bases fit TRBD1. The CDR3 spans 13 residues. V shed 5 bases and J 4 bases; nucleotides not matched to a gene: 4. Germline assignment: CDR1 SGHVS and CDR2 FNYEAQ. The CDR3 spells CASSVGTAETQYF. The CDR3, as DNA: TGTGCCAGCAGCGTGGGGACAGCAGAGACCCAGTACTTC.

This clone is medium-sized within its sample. This rearrangement joins TRBV2 to TRBJ1-4; D remains unclear. Trimming shortened V by 0 bases and J by 2 bases, and 7 bases separated the two germline ends. CDR1 and CDR2 (germline): SNHLY, FYNNEI. CDR3 length equals 15 residues. This chain's CDR3 is CASSEARNTNEKLFF. The CDR3 region has the DNA TGTGCCAGCAGTGAAGCGCGGAACACTAATGAAAAACTGTTTTTT.

V is TRBV5-1 and J is TRBJ1-1; D remains ambiguous. V gave up 2 bases and J gave up 4 bases, with 9 bases separating them. Germline values: CDR1 SGHRS, CDR2 YFSETQ. This CDR3 contains 13 residues. CDR3 protein: CASSFYGITEAFF. The DNA of the CDR3 is TGCGCCAGCAGCTTCTATGGTATCACTGAAGCTTTCTTT.

The rearrangement uses TRBV5-1 and TRBJ2-7, with a possible D match to TRBD2 (6 bases). V was pared by 0 bases and J by 7 bases, with 11 bases between. The CDR3 extends over 13 amino acids. Germline CDR1 reads SGHRS; CDR2 reads YFSETQ. CDR3 nucleotide sequence: TGCGCCAGCAGCTTGGCCGGGGGTTGGGAGCAGTACTTC. Encoded protein: CASSLAGGWEQYF.

This CDR3 reads CAISAAGGVASYEQYF. CDR3 in DNA: TGTGCCATCAGTGCAGCGGGAGGGGTAGCGAGCTACGAGCAGTACTTC. The chain uses TRBV10-3 and TRBJ2-7, with 10 bases matching TRBD2. CDR1 and CDR2 (germline): ENHRY, SYGVKD. CDR3 length equals 16 residues. The junction had 9 bases not matched to a gene; V was cut back by 4 bases and J by 3 bases.

This clone was recorded a few times. The CDR3 here is CASSLFSGRVSYEQYF. Written as DNA, the CDR3 is TGTGCCAGCAGTTTGTTTAGCGGGAGGGTCTCCTACGAGCAGTACTTC. The V call is TRBV27, the J call TRBJ2-7, with 11 bases lining up with TRBD2. CDR1 is MNHEY, CDR2 SMNVEV, per germline (reference sequence). The CDR3 consists of 16 residues. V was pared by 3 bases and J by 0 bases, with 4 bases of the junction left unmatched.

This clone was counted a few times. This chain joins TRBV5-1 and TRBJ1-4, with D possibly matching TRBD1 (6 bases). Germline V gene data show CDR1 as SGHRS and CDR2 as YFSETQ. Trimming took 4 bases from V and 3 from J, leaving 13 bases between them. The CDR3 contains 15 residues. In DNA, the CDR3 is TGCGCCAGCAGCACCGGCAGGGGTCCTAATGAAAAACTGTTTTTT. Encoded protein: CASSTGRGPNEKLFF.

The rearrangement uses TRBV6-6 and TRBJ1-3; 8 nucleotides match TRBD1. With V trimmed by 6 bases and J by 2 bases, 9 bases remained unmatched. CDR1 is MNHNY, CDR2 SVGAGI, per germline (reference sequence). This CDR3 is built from 16 residues. This chain's CDR3 is CASSQRTGSTGNTIYF. The CDR3 DNA reads TGTGCCAGCAGCCAAAGGACAGGGTCAACTGGAAACACCATATATTTT.

The rearrangement links TRBV5-1 to TRBJ2-5; a weak D match, TRBD1 (5 bases). CDR1 SGHRS and CDR2 YFSETQ come from the germline V gene. CDR3 size: 16 residues. Deletions cut 0 bases from V and 0 bases from J, with 12 bases between. CDR3 sequence: CASSLAVTEYQETQYF. In nucleotides, the CDR3 is TGCGCCAGCAGCTTGGCCGTGACAGAGTACCAAGAGACCCAGTACTTC.

This chain uses TRBV5-1 with TRBJ1-3; D uncertain. Trimming took 0 bases from V and 0 from J, leaving 13 bases between them. The V gene's germline CDR1 is SGHRS and CDR2 YFSETQ. The length of the CDR3 is 17 residues. CDR3 in amino acids: CASSLDGAVTSGNTIYF. The CDR3 DNA reads as TGCGCCAGCAGCTTGGATGGCGCGGTCACCTCTGGAAACACCATATATTTT.

The chain links TRBV5-6 to TRBJ2-7, with D maybe TRBD2 (5 bases). The CDR3 loop spans 13 amino acids. Germline V CDR1 and CDR2: SGHDT, YYEEEE. Trimming cost V 5 bases and J 2 bases, with 11 bases left between them. The CDR3 region has the DNA TGTGCCAGCAGGCCCCCGGGGACCTACGAGCAGTACTTC. Protein: CASRPPGTYEQYF.

This chain joins TRBV5-4 and TRBJ2-2; the D gene is possibly TRBD1 (6 bases). Between the trimmed V and J ends, which lost 0 bases and 6 bases, there was a span of 18 bases. The CDR3 is made up of 17 amino acids. Per germline, CDR1 SGHNT and CDR2 YYREEE (reference sequence). DNA of the CDR3: TGTGCCAGCAGCTTGGCGGAGGCAGGGGTTTTTTCCGGGGAGCTGTTTTTT. Amino acids: CASSLAEAGVFSGELFF.